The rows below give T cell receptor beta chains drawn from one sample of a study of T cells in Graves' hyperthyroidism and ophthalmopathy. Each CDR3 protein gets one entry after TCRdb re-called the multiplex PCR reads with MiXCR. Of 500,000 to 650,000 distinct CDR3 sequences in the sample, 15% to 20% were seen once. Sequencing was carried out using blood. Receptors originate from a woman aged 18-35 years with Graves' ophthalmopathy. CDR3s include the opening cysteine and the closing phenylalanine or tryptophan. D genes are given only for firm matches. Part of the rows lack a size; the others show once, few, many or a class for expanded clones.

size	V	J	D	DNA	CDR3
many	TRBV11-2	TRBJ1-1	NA	TGTGCCAGCAGCCACATCAGGGATGGGAACACTGAAGCTTTCTTT	CASSHIRDGNTEAFF
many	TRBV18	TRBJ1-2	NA	TGTGCCAGCTCACCAGATCCCACAGGGCGCTACACCTTC	CASSPDPTGRYTF
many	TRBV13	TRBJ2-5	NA	TGTGCCAGCAGCTTAGTGGGGAGTGGGGAGACCCAGTACTTC	CASSLVGSGETQYF
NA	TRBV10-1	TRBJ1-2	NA	TGCGCCAGCAGTGAGCGACCGTACTATGGCTACACCTTC	CASSERPYYGYTF
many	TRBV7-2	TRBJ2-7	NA	TGTGCCAGCAGCGCGTACTTATACGAGCAGTACTTC	CASSAYLYEQYF
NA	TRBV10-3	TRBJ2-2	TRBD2	TGTGCCATCAGTGGGGTGACTAGCGGGGAATCCGGGGAGCTGTTTTTT	CAISGVTSGESGELFF
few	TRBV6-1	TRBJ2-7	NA	TGTGCCAGCAAATTTGGGCTTTTATACCCATACGAGCAGTACTTC	CASKFGLLYPYEQYF
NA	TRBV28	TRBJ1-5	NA	TGTGCCAGCAGTCCGGAGACAGGCCTCCTAAATCAGCCCCAGCATTTT	CASSPETGLLNQPQHF
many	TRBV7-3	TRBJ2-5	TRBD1	TGTGCCAGCAGCCGATACGGGACAGCGCAAGAGACCCAGTACTTC	CASSRYGTAQETQYF
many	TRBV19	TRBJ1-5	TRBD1	TGTGCCAGTAGTGGACAGGACTATAGCAATCAGCCCCAGCATTTT	CASSGQDYSNQPQHF
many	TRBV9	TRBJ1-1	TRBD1	TGTGCCAGCAGCCCACAGGGGATCACTGAAGCTTTCTTT	CASSPQGITEAFF
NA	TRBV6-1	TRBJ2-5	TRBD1	TGTGCCAGCAGCCGGGACAGGGGATCCGAGCAAGAGACCCAGTACTTC	CASSRDRGSEQETQYF
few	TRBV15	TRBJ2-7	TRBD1	TGTGCCACCAGCGGGACAGGGGGCGGCGAGCAGTACTTC	CATSGTGGGEQYF
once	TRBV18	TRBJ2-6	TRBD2	TGTGCCAGCGAGACTAGCGGCTCTGGGGCCAACGTCCTGACTTTC	CASETSGSGANVLTF
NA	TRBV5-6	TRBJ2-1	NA	TGTGCCAGCAGCTTGGCGAGCGGTGAGCAGTTCTTC	CASSLASGEQFF
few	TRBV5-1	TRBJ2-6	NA	TGCGCCAGCAGCTCCTCAACAGGGACCTTCGGCTCTGGGGCCAACGTCCTGACTTTC	CASSSSTGTFGSGANVLTF
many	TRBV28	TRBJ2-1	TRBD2	TGTGCCAGCAGCGGATTTGCGGGGGGCAATGAGCAGTTCTTC	CASSGFAGGNEQFF
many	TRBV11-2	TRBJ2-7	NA	TGTGCCAGCAGCTCCAGGACCCGAAACTACGAGCAGTACTTC	CASSSRTRNYEQYF
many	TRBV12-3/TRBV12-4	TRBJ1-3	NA	TGTGCCAGCAGTTTAGGGGGGGCGCGTGGAAACACCATATATTTT	CASSLGGARGNTIYF
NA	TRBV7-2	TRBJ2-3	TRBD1	TGTGCCAGCAGCCCGGGACAGGGGACAGTAATAGATACGCAGTATTTT	CASSPGQGTVIDTQYF
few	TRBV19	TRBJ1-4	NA	TGTGCCAGTAGTCCGCCCCGAGGACAGCGGGAAAAACTGTTTTTT	CASSPPRGQREKLFF
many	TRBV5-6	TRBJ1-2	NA	TGTGCCAGCAGCTTCTCCCCTACAGGGAACTATGGCTACACCTTC	CASSFSPTGNYGYTF
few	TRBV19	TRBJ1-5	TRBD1	TGTGCCAGTAGTCTTGGGACAGGGGGCCCCTCGGGCAATCAGCCCCAGCATTTT	CASSLGTGGPSGNQPQHF
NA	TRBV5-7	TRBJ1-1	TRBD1	TGTGCCAGCAGCTTGCCGACAGGGCTGGCGAGTACTGAAGCTTTCTTT	CASSLPTGLASTEAFF
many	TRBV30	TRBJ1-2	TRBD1	TGTGCCTGGACCTTCGGGACAGCTAACTATGGCTACACCTTC	CAWTFGTANYGYTF
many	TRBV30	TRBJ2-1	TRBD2	TGTGCCTGGAGTCTCCAGACCCAGCGGGGTGAGCAGTTCTTC	CAWSLQTQRGEQFF
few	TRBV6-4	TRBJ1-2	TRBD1	TGTGCCAGCAGTGCTGGACAGGGCTTGAGCTATGGCTACACCTTC	CASSAGQGLSYGYTF
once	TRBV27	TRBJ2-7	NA	TGTGCCATCCCCCGCGAGCAGTACTTC	CAIPREQYF
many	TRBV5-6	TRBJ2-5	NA	TGTGCCAGCAGCCCGGACAGACAAGAGACCCAGTACTTC	CASSPDRQETQYF
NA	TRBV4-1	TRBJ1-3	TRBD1	TGCGCCAGCAGCCAAGATCAAGGGGGCGGAAACACCATATATTTT	CASSQDQGGGNTIYF
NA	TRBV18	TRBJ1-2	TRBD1	TGTGCCAGCTCACCCGGGACAGCGTCTTCTGGCTACACCTTC	CASSPGTASSGYTF
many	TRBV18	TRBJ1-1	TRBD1	TGTGCCAGCGAGGGGGCTGGGGCCCTGAACACTGAAGCTTTCTTT	CASEGAGALNTEAFF
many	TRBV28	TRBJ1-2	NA	TGTGCCAGCAGTTCCACCGGGACCCCCTCCCGCTATGGCTACACCTTC	CASSSTGTPSRYGYTF
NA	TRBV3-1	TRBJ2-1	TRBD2	TGTGCCAGCAGCCAAGACGGGACTAGCGGGGGGGTTCCAATTTACAATGAGCAGTTCTTC	CASSQDGTSGGVPIYNEQFF
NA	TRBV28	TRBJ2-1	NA	TGTGCCAGCAGTTCGAGGGGGTTTGGGAATGAGCAGTTCTTC	CASSSRGFGNEQFF
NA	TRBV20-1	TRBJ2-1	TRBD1	TGCAGTGCTAGGGACCGGGACAGGGTCGGCGATGAGCAGTTCTTC	CSARDRDRVGDEQFF
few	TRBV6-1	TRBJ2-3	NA	TGTGCCAGCAGTTTCTCCGCGACTAATCTTCTCACAGATACGCAGTATTTT	CASSFSATNLLTDTQYF
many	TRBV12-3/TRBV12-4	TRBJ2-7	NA	TGTGCCAGCAGCTTTACATTCTCGGGAATCTCCTACGAGCAGTACTTC	CASSFTFSGISYEQYF
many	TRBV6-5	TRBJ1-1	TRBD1	TGTGCCAGCAGTTACGTGGGACAGCCGAACACTGAAGCTTTCTTT	CASSYVGQPNTEAFF